These 18 T cell receptor beta chains share one sample of origin, sequenced in a study of blood T cell repertoires in COVID-19. This table comes from immunoSEQ multiplex PCR, and its TCRdb copy is limited to in-frame clones, with some not included. The sample shows 77,000 or so clones, over 65% of them seen only once. The material sequenced was peripheral blood. These receptors were obtained from a human donor with acute or convalescent COVID-19. The donor label of this sample is uncertain.

The chain combines TRBV12-3 or TRBV12-4 with TRBJ2-5; no clear D. The CDR3 runs 13 residues. V lost 7 bases and J lost 5, with 14 bases in between. CDR3 loop: CASTRRVPETQYF. Here the CDR3 DNA reads TGTGCCAGCACTAGACGGGTACCGGAGACCCAGTACTTC.

This clone occurred a few times. The J gene is TRBJ1-4, the V gene TRBV7-9, with D perhaps matching TRBD1 (6 bases). V was pared by 3 bases and J by 6 bases, with 11 bases between. Germline values: CDR1 SEHNR, CDR2 FQNEAQ (reference sequence). CDR3 length: 14 amino acids. The CDR3 DNA is TGTGCCAGCAGCTTCCAGGGGAAGGATGAAAAACTGTTTTTT. It yields the protein CASSFQGKDEKLFF. The entire variable domain, with the rest obtained from reference TRBV7-9 and TRBJ1-4, is as follows: DTGVSQNPRHKITKRGQNVTFRCDPISEHNRLYWYRQTLGQGPEFLTYFQNEAQLEKSRLLSDRFSAERPKGSFSTLEIQRTEQGDSAMYLCASSFQGKDEKLFFGSGTQLSVL.

The chain uses TRBV24-1 and TRBJ2-2; D ambiguous. Germline lookup yields CDR1 KGHDR and CDR2 SFDVKD. V lost 7 bases and J 0 bases, leaving 5 bases between the germline ends. This CDR3 has 13 amino acids. The CDR3 loop is CATRAPNTGELFF. The CDR3 nucleotides read TGTGCCACCAGGGCACCGAACACCGGGGAGCTGTTTTTT.

The V gene is TRBV7-2, the J gene TRBJ1-6; D is uncertain. This CDR3 has 15 amino acids. The V end was cut by 5 bases, the J end by 2 bases, with 10 bases between. CDR1 and CDR2 from the germline V gene are SGHTA and FQGNSA. This chain's CDR3 is CASSTNAAYNSPLHF. CDR3 nucleotides: TGTGCCAGCAGCACGAACGCAGCCTATAATTCACCCCTCCACTTT.

This clone occurred once. J is TRBJ2-1 and V is TRBV7-2, with TRBD1 identical over 11 bases. V dropped 2 bases and J dropped 7; count of bases not matched to a gene: 7. The CDR3 sequence is 16 residues long. CDR1 and CDR2 from the germline V gene are SGHTA and FQGNSA. The CDR3, as DNA: TGTGCCAGCAGCTTAAGGCCCGGGACAGGGGGGAATGAGCAGTTCTTC. This gives the protein CASSLRPGTGGNEQFF.

This clone was observed once. The chain carries TRBV19 and TRBJ1-3; 9 bases map to TRBD1. The J segment lost 0 bases and the V segment lost 6 bases, leaving 3 bases of the junction unmatched. The V gene's germline CDR1 is LNHDA and CDR2 SQIVND (reference sequence). The CDR3 runs to 15 residues. CDR3 sequence (DNA): TGTGCCAGTAGGGACAGGGGTCCCTCTGGAAACACCATATATTTT. It yields the protein CASRDRGPSGNTIYF.

This clone turned up a few times. This chain joins TRBV27 and TRBJ1-1; the D is unclear. The length of the CDR3 is 14 residues. Germline lookup yields CDR1 MNHEY and CDR2 SMNVEV (reference sequence). The V end lost 6 bases, the J end lost 1 base, and 12 bases lay between the germline ends. The CDR3, as DNA: TGTGCCAGCAGATACGTGGAGGAGAACACTGAAGCTTTCTTT. Translation: CASRYVEENTEAFF.

The chain has TRBV11-2 and TRBJ2-5; D might be TRBD2 (6 bases). The germline V gene encodes CDR1 SGHAT and CDR2 FQNNGV. The CDR3 runs to 14 residues. V was trimmed by 5 bases and J by 7 bases, leaving 17 bases between them. The CDR3 spells CASSPGGSQPTQYF. CDR3 in DNA: TGTGCCAGCAGCCCCGGGGGTAGCCAGCCGACCCAGTACTTC.

The rearrangement joins TRBV4-1 to TRBJ2-1; no clear D gene. The germline CDR1 and CDR2 sequences are MGHRA and YSYEKL. The CDR3 contains 14 residues. Trimming took off 3 bases at V and 5 bases at J, with 11 bases between the two ends. The CDR3 nucleotides read TGCGCCAGCAGCCACCGAGACAAGAACAATGAGCAGTTCTTC. Protein product: CASSHRDKNNEQFF.

The chain is built from TRBV7-9 and TRBJ2-1, with D possibly TRBD2 on 5 matching bases. CDR3 length: 14 amino acids. Germline V lookup: CDR1 SEHNR, CDR2 FQNEAQ (reference sequence). The V gene lost 3 bases and the J gene lost 7 bases, with 13 bases spanning the gap. The CDR3 nucleotides are TGTGCCAGCAGCTTGACCGGGATCCCAAATGAGCAGTTCTTC. It codes for CASSLTGIPNEQFF.

This sequence joins TRBV10-3 and TRBJ2-6; D is ambiguous. CDR3 length equals 13 residues. Germline assignment: CDR1 ENHRY and CDR2 SYGVKD. Trimming removed 11 bases from V and 0 bases from J, with 8 bases in between. DNA of the CDR3: TGTGCCGCCAAGAGCTCTGGGGCCAACGTCCTGACTTTC. Protein sequence: CAAKSSGANVLTF.

The J gene is TRBJ1-1, the V gene TRBV29-1; 8 positions match TRBD1. After removal of 6 bases from V and 1 base from J, the junction contained 13 bases not matched to a gene. The germline V gene has CDR1 SQVTM and CDR2 ANQGSEA. CDR3 size: 16 residues. Written as DNA, the CDR3 is TGCAGCGTCCCCAGGGACAGGTTAAGGGGGAACACTGAAGCTTTCTTT. Amino acids: CSVPRDRLRGNTEAFF.

This chain connects TRBV11-3 to TRBJ2-1; 13 bases line up with TRBD2. The ends lost 3 bases at V and 13 bases at J; junction bases unmatched: 12. Germline V gene sequence: CDR1 SGHNT, CDR2 YENEEA. The CDR3 is 16 amino acids. In nucleotides, the CDR3 is TGTGCCAGCAGCTTTACTAGCGGGAGGGCTAGTTCTACCCAGTTCTTC. This sequence encodes CASSFTSGRASSTQFF.

The chain employs TRBV3-1 (or the pseudogene TRBV3-2) and TRBJ1-5; D ambiguous. The length of the CDR3 is 15 residues. Per the germline V gene, CDR1 is LGHDT and CDR2 is YNNKEL (reference sequence). The V end was cut by 1 base, the J end by 7 bases, with 14 bases between. The CDR3 DNA reads TGTGCCAGCAGCCAAGGGGTTAAGAGGGCCCAGCCCCAGCATTTT. Protein product: CASSQGVKRAQPQHF.

The chain links TRBV2 to TRBJ1-6; D possibly corresponds to TRBD1 (5 bases). V gave up 9 bases and J gave up 9 bases, with 12 bases separating them. The CDR3 has 12 residues. Germline loops: CDR1 SNHLY, CDR2 FYNNEI. CDR3 protein: CARGPWGSPLHF. In DNA, the CDR3 is TGTGCCAGGGGGCCATGGGGTTCACCCCTCCACTTT.

The chain recombines TRBV9 with TRBJ2-1, with TRBD2 matching 12 bases. Germline loops: CDR1 SGDLS, CDR2 YYNGEE. The CDR3 has 16 amino acids. With 4 bases clipped from V and 2 bases from J, the junction kept 4 bases outside the gene matches. This CDR3 reads CASSTRTSGTYNEQFF. For the CDR3, the DNA is TGTGCCAGCAGCACTCGGACTAGCGGGACCTACAATGAGCAGTTCTTC.

This chain links TRBV5-5 with TRBJ1-3; D is ambiguous. Germline V gene lookup returns CDR1 SGHKS and CDR2 YYEKEE (reference sequence). Trimming took 1 base from V and 0 from J, leaving 11 bases between them. The CDR3 is made up of 16 amino acids. CDR3 sequence: CASSLREGSSGNTIYF. The CDR3, as DNA: TGTGCCAGCAGCTTGAGAGAGGGATCCTCTGGAAACACCATATATTTT.

The genes are TRBV5-4 and TRBJ1-2; D gene uncertain. CDR1 and CDR2 (germline): SGHNT, YYREEE (reference sequence). The CDR3 covers 15 residues. The V end was cut by 0 bases, the J end by 7 bases, with 16 bases between. The CDR3: CASSLVGEQLRGYTF. The CDR3 DNA follows: TGTGCCAGCAGCTTGGTCGGGGAACAACTTCGTGGCTACACCTTC.